The rows below give T cell receptor beta chains drawn from one sample of a study of blood T cells in healthy people across ages. TCRdb reprocessed the 5' RACE reads via MiXCR and lists one record per CDR3 protein. The data contain under 1,000,000 distinct CDR3 sequences, roughly 35% of them seen just once; the ten biggest clones take up 10% to 15%. Sequencing was performed on blood. The source is a man between 18 and 29 years old in good health. Each CDR3 is given with its conserved first and last residue. D genes are given only for firm matches. Only some rows state a clone size, as once, few, many or a class for expanded clones.

TRBJ1-2 | TRBV7-2 | . | . | CASSLGPVGLGYTF | TGTGCCAGCAGCTTAGGCCCCGTGGGGTTGGGCTACACCTTC
TRBJ1-1 | TRBV29-1 | . | few | CSVLARAANTEAFF | TGCAGCGTTTTGGCTCGGGCAGCGAACACTGAAGCTTTCTTT
TRBJ2-3 | TRBV12-3/TRBV12-4 | . | . | CASSQLGITGETDTQYF | TGTGCCAGCAGTCAGTTAGGCATAACGGGGGAAACAGATACGCAGTATTTT
TRBJ2-3 | TRBV11-2 | . | . | CASTTGRRGGGTDTQYF | TGCGCCAGCACCACAGGGCGGAGGGGGGGGGGCACAGATACGCAGTATTTT
TRBJ2-5 | TRBV4-3 | . | . | CASSQDQGRYNEQYF | TGCGCCAGCAGCCAAGATCAGGGCAGATACAATGAGCAGTACTTC
TRBJ1-1 | TRBV20-1 | . | . | CSASSGADTEAFF | TGCAGTGCTTCCTCAGGGGCTGACACTGAAGCTTTCTTT
TRBJ2-2 | TRBV29-1 | . | few | CSVAGVHGPWFANTGELFF | TGCAGCGTCGCCGGGGTACACGGTCCCTGGTTCGCGAACACCGGGGAGCTGTTTTTT
TRBJ2-1 | TRBV29-1 | TRBD1 | . | CSGETGGVLEQFF | TGCAGCGGCGAGACAGGGGGCGTATTGGAGCAGTTCTTC
TRBJ2-7 | TRBV4-3 | TRBD2 | . | CASSQALGTTLGEQYF | TGCGCCAGCAGCCAAGCGCTGGGGACTACTTTGGGCGAGCAGTACTTC
TRBJ2-7 | TRBV12-3/TRBV12-4 | . | . | CASKELNSYEQYF | TGTGCCAGTAAGGAGCTAAACTCCTACGAGCAGTACTTC
TRBJ1-1 | TRBV10-3 | TRBD1 | . | CAIRDREGTEAFF | TGTGCCATCAGGGACAGGGAAGGTACTGAAGCTTTCTTT
TRBJ2-7 | TRBV29-1 | . | few | CSAELGGYNEQYF | TGCAGCGCCGAGTTAGGGGGTTACAATGAGCAGTACTTC
TRBJ1-6 | TRBV9 | . | . | CASSAASGENSPPHF | TGTGCCAGCAGCGCCGCCTCAGGGGAAAATTCACCCCCCCACTTT
TRBJ2-3 | TRBV4-2 | TRBD1 | . | CASSTGVQGGTDTQYF | TGTGCCAGCAGCACCGGGGTGCAGGGGGGCACAGATACGCAGTATTTT
TRBJ1-1 | TRBV29-1 | . | . | CSVEKQNTEAFF | TGCAGCGTTGAGAAACAGAACACTGAAGCTTTCTTT
TRBJ1-1 | TRBV6-2/TRBV6-3 | TRBD1 | few | CASSYSKDDRATEAFF | TGTGCCAGCAGTTACTCGAAGGACGACAGGGCCACTGAAGCTTTCTTT
TRBJ2-5 | TRBV20-1 | . | . | CSVSVEQYF | TGCAGTGTATCCGTTGAGCAGTACTTC
TRBJ2-7 | TRBV20-1 | TRBD2 | few | CSARRVSGGDEQYF | TGCAGTGCTAGGAGGGTTAGCGGGGGGGACGAGCAGTACTTC
TRBJ2-7 | TRBV11-1 | . | . | CASSLWVPLTLTAGGGEVYEQYF | TGTGCCAGCAGCTTATGGGTTCCCCTCACACTTACAGCTGGAGGCGGGGAGGTGTACGAGCAGTACTTC
TRBJ2-7 | TRBV27 | TRBD2 | . | CASSFSPRGGSTYEQYF | TGTGCCAGCAGTTTCTCCCCTCGCGGGGGATCTACCTACGAGCAGTACTTC
TRBJ1-2 | TRBV4-3 | . | . | CASSQGLVTGGYTF | TGCGCCAGCAGCCAAGGTCTTGTGACGGGTGGCTACACCTTC
TRBJ2-2 | TRBV5-1 | . | . | CASSAGPSNTGELFF | TGCGCCAGCAGCGCGGGACCGTCGAACACCGGGGAGCTGTTTTTT
TRBJ1-5 | TRBV6-2/TRBV6-3 | TRBD1 | . | CASSYSDPGQASNQPQHF | TGTGCCAGCAGTTACTCTGATCCGGGACAGGCTAGTAATCAGCCCCAGCATTTT
TRBJ2-4 | TRBV12-3/TRBV12-4 | . | . | CASSVGAVDIQYF | TGTGCCAGCAGTGTAGGGGCGGTGGACATTCAGTACTTC
TRBJ1-4 | TRBV12-3/TRBV12-4 | TRBD1 | . | CASSTRDRTNEKLFF | TGTGCCAGCAGTACCAGGGACAGGACCAATGAAAAACTGTTTTTT
TRBJ2-7 | TRBV2 | . | few | CASSEEFEQYF | TGTGCCAGCAGTGAGGAGTTCGAGCAGTACTTC
TRBJ2-4 | TRBV4-2 | . | . | CASSQVSPGSVKNIQYF | TGTGCCAGCAGCCAAGTTAGCCCGGGGTCAGTCAAAAACATTCAGTACTTC
TRBJ2-7 | TRBV25-1 | TRBD1 | few | CASSWDREPPYEQYF | TGTGCCAGCAGTTGGGACAGGGAACCGCCCTACGAGCAGTACTTC
TRBJ2-7 | TRBV14 | . | . | CASSQVKGGAQYF | TGTGCCAGCAGCCAAGTTAAGGGTGGGGCCCAGTACTTC
TRBJ1-4 | TRBV6-6 | . | . | CASSRGPRNEELFF | TGTGCCAGCAGCCGAGGGCCTCGAAATGAAGAACTGTTTTTT
TRBJ1-5 | TRBV6-1 | . | few | CASSDGSIFPQHF | TGTGCCAGCAGTGATGGCAGCATATTCCCCCAGCATTTT
TRBJ1-6 | TRBV12-3/TRBV12-4 | . | . | CASALGGVSRSPPHF | TGTGCCAGCGCCCTTGGGGGGGTCTCGCGCTCACCCCCCCACTTT
TRBJ1-1 | TRBV7-9 | TRBD1 | . | CASSYRTGNAEAFF | TGTGCCAGCAGCTACCGGACAGGAAACGCTGAAGCTTTCTTT
TRBJ2-7 | TRBV7-2 | TRBD2 | few | CASSVSGETLNEQYF | TGTGCCAGCAGCGTTAGCGGGGAAACTCTCAATGAGCAGTACTTC
TRBJ2-2 | TRBV12-3/TRBV12-4 | TRBD1 | . | CASRRTGGWTGELFF | TGTGCCAGCAGACGGACAGGGGGCTGGACCGGGGAGCTGTTTTTT
TRBJ2-7 | TRBV5-1 | TRBD1 | . | CASSLENRGFYEQYF | TGCGCCAGCAGCTTGGAAAACAGGGGATTCTACGAGCAGTACTTC
TRBJ1-2 | TRBV12-3/TRBV12-4 | TRBD1 | many | CASTLGRGQSLSGYTF | TGTGCCAGCACCCTTGGTAGGGGACAGTCTTTGAGTGGCTACACCTTC
TRBJ2-5 | TRBV27 | . | . | CASSSLPQETQYF | TGTGCCAGCAGTTCCCTCCCCCAAGAGACCCAGTACTTC
TRBJ2-4 | TRBV7-2 | . | . | CASSLGQAFVGLFGKNIQYF | TGTGCCAGCAGCTTAGGACAGGCTTTCGTGGGTCTTTTTGGCAAAAACATTCAGTACTTC
TRBJ2-7 | TRBV6-5 | . | many | CASSQVTEAYEQYF | TGTGCCAGCAGTCAGGTTACGGAGGCCTACGAGCAGTACTTC
TRBJ2-2 | TRBV12-3/TRBV12-4 | . | . | CASSFLLGNTGELFF | TGTGCCAGCAGTTTTTTGTTGGGGAACACCGGGGAGCTGTTTTTT